A single sample is the source of the 26 T cell receptor beta chains below, sequenced in a study of cytomegalovirus exposure and HLA in healthy donors. Use of 60 Vbeta and 13 Jbeta primers characterized the PCR. The method was immunoSEQ multiplex PCR; TCRdb's version includes in-frame clones alone and lacks a portion of them. The sample consists of fewer than 150,000 clones, 75% to 90% of them appearing once. The sample was PBMCs. The receptors were sampled from a man in his fifties or sixties in good health and CMV-seronegative.

V gene TRBV30 combines with J gene TRBJ2-5; D unresolved. Germline-derived CDR1 and CDR2 are GTSNPN and SVGIG (reference sequence). This CDR3 comprises 13 residues. V lost 3 bases and J 12 bases, leaving 20 bases between the germline ends. The CDR3 protein is CAWSQGTLGSEYF. As DNA, the CDR3 is TGTGCCTGGAGCCAAGGCACCTTGGGCTCAGAGTACTTC.

The table lists this clone with a few counts. This chain uses TRBV19 with TRBJ2-2; maybe TRBD1 (5 bases). Germline CDR1 is LNHDA and CDR2 is SQIVND (reference sequence). Trimming removed 7 bases from V and 1 base from J, with 10 bases in between. The CDR3 is 14 residues long. Written as DNA, the CDR3 is TGTGCCAGTAAGTGGGGCCAGAACACCGGGGAGCTGTTTTTT. This codes for CASKWGQNTGELFF.

V usage is TRBV4-1 and J usage is TRBJ2-7; D not certain. The CDR3 extends over 12 amino acids. CDR1 is MGHRA, CDR2 YSYEKL, per germline. V lost 4 bases to trimming and J lost 6 bases, with 10 bases between them. Here the CDR3 DNA reads TGCGCCAGCAGCCCCCCGTTTAGCGAGCAGTACTTC. Protein: CASSPPFSEQYF.

This clone was found a few times. V and J are TRBV11-2 and TRBJ2-6, with D possibly TRBD1 on 5 matching bases. This CDR3 spans 19 amino acids. Germline-derived CDR1 and CDR2 are SGHAT and FQNNGV. Trimming took off 2 bases at V and 0 bases at J, with 17 bases between the two ends. The CDR3 DNA is TGTGCCAGCAGCTTAAGGGGCCCTAGTTTCGACTCTGGGGCCAACGTCCTGACTTTC. Translation: CASSLRGPSFDSGANVLTF.

This clone has just a few counts. The V gene is TRBV28, the J gene TRBJ2-5; 7 positions agree with TRBD1. Germline lookup yields CDR1 MDHEN and CDR2 SYDVKM. The CDR3 sequence is 15 residues long. V shed 4 bases, J shed 5 bases, and the junction held 10 bases outside the gene matches. This CDR3 is CASSSDRGLLETQYF. DNA of the CDR3: TGTGCCAGCAGTTCAGATAGGGGGCTTCTCGAGACCCAGTACTTC.

The chain joins TRBV5-1 to TRBJ2-7; TRBD1 matches at 9 bases. The CDR3 contains 15 residues. Germline assignment: CDR1 SGHRS and CDR2 YFSETQ. V dropped 1 base and J dropped 6; count of bases not matched to a gene: 8. This chain's CDR3 is CASSLFGQGSGEQYF. As DNA, the CDR3 is TGCGCCAGCAGCTTGTTCGGACAGGGGTCCGGCGAGCAGTACTTC.

This chain uses TRBV19 with TRBJ1-2; 7 bases match TRBD1. The CDR3 is 15 residues long. Trimming at V came to 9 bases and at J to 3 bases, leaving 13 bases not matched to a gene. Germline loops: CDR1 LNHDA, CDR2 SQIVND (reference sequence). In nucleotides, the CDR3 is TGTGCCAGCTCGGTTACCGGGACAGCAGACTATGGCTACACCTTC. The encoded protein is CASSVTGTADYGYTF.

The rearrangement joins TRBV5-1 to TRBJ2-1; weak D call: TRBD1 (6 bases). Trimming cost V 4 bases and J 15 bases, with 20 bases left between them. The CDR3 is made up of 13 amino acids. Germline V gene sequence: CDR1 SGHRS, CDR2 YFSETQ. The CDR3 is CASSPDLQGLRFF. CDR3 DNA: TGCGCCAGCAGCCCGGACCTCCAGGGGCTTAGGTTCTTC.

The chain couples TRBV30 to TRBJ2-5; a possible D gene is TRBD1 (6 bases). CDR3 size: 13 residues. Germline CDR1 and CDR2: GTSNPN and SVGIG (reference sequence). The V end was cut by 5 bases, the J end by 2 bases, with 12 bases between. CDR3 protein: CAWAKQGQETQYF. The DNA for the CDR3 is TGTGCCTGGGCGAAACAGGGTCAAGAGACCCAGTACTTC. Full variable domain (missing parts from reference TRBV30 and TRBJ2-5): SQTIHQWPATLVQPVGSPLSLECTVEGTSNPNLYWYRQAAGRGLQLLFYSVGIGQISSEVPQNLSASRPQDRQFILSSKKLLLSDSGFYLCAWAKQGQETQYFGPGTRLLVL.

The chain links TRBV6-5 to TRBJ1-1; 7 bases map to TRBD1. Unmatched junction bases numbered 4, after V lost 5 bases and J lost 1 base. Germline CDR1 reads MNHEY; CDR2 reads SVGAGI. The CDR3 has 14 residues. CDR3 coding DNA: TGTGCCAGCAGTAACAGGGGTGAGAACACTGAAGCTTTCTTT. Translating it yields CASSNRGENTEAFF.

This chain links TRBV5-4 with TRBJ2-7, with TRBD1 matching over 7 bases. CDR1 and CDR2 from the germline V gene are SGHNT and YYREEE (reference sequence). The CDR3 loop spans 13 amino acids. Trimming at V came to 4 bases and at J to 2 bases, leaving 3 bases not matched to a gene. CDR3 loop: CASSRGQPYEQYF. The CDR3 DNA follows: TGTGCCAGCAGCCGGGGACAGCCCTACGAGCAGTACTTC.

The chain has TRBV19 and TRBJ2-7, with 8 bases matching TRBD1. In germline, CDR1 is LNHDA, CDR2 SQIVND (reference sequence). The junction had 8 bases not matched to a gene; V was cut back by 3 bases and J by 4 bases. This CDR3 is built from 15 residues. CDR3 in DNA: TGTGCCAGTAGTATTTGGCGGGACAGGTCGTACGAGCAGTACTTC. It codes for CASSIWRDRSYEQYF.

This clone was seen a single time. This chain uses TRBV4-2 with TRBJ2-1; D is perhaps TRBD2 (6 bases). This CDR3 region has 17 residues. Germline CDR1 LGHNA, CDR2 YNFKEQ. The germline V and J ends were trimmed by 3 bases and 3 bases, with 18 bases remaining between them. The CDR3 DNA reads as TGTGCCAGCAGCCATGCCGGGACTCCTTTATTCTACAATGAGCAGTTCTTC. Translated: CASSHAGTPLFYNEQFF.

The V and J genes are TRBV2 and TRBJ1-5; no clear D. CDR1 SNHLY and CDR2 FYNNEI come from the germline V gene. CDR3 length: 15 residues. V gave up 7 bases and J gave up 0 bases, with 13 bases separating them. The CDR3, as DNA: TGTGCCAGCACCCCAGGCCCTCTTAGCAATCAGCCCCAGCATTTT. It encodes CASTPGPLSNQPQHF.

This clone turned up a few times. V usage is TRBV19 and J usage is TRBJ1-1; 9 positions match TRBD1. The V segment lost 4 bases and the J segment 0 bases; nucleotides outside the gene matches: 3. The CDR3 has 15 residues. In germline, CDR1 is LNHDA, CDR2 SQIVND (reference sequence). The chain's CDR3 is CASSRQGGMNTEAFF. The DNA for the CDR3 is TGTGCCAGTAGTAGACAGGGGGGTATGAACACTGAAGCTTTCTTT.

This chain links TRBV11-2 with TRBJ1-2, with TRBD1 identical over 9 bases. Germline V gene sequence: CDR1 SGHAT, CDR2 FQNNGV. CDR3 length: 14 amino acids. With 1 base clipped from V and 3 bases from J, the junction kept 0 bases outside the gene matches. The CDR3 DNA reads TGTGCCAGCAGCTTAGGGACAGGGGACTATGGCTACACCTTC. Translated, it gives CASSLGTGDYGYTF.

The sample holds one count of this clone. This rearrangement joins TRBV7-3 to TRBJ2-2; D may be TRBD2 (6 bases). V was pared by 5 bases and J by 6 bases, with 10 bases between. The CDR3 is made up of 13 amino acids. The germline V gene encodes CDR1 SGHTA and CDR2 FQGTGA. The CDR3 DNA follows: TGTGCCAGCAGCCCCGGACTATCCGGGGAGCTGTTTTTT. Translation gives CASSPGLSGELFF.

CDR3 DNA: TGTGCCAGCAGTTTAGAGGGCTCACCCCTCCACTTT. It yields the protein CASSLEGSPLHF. The chain uses TRBV28 and TRBJ1-6; D gene ambiguous. V was clipped by 2 bases and J by 10 bases, with 6 bases between them. Germline CDR1 reads MDHEN; CDR2 reads SYDVKM. The CDR3 has 12 amino acids.

The gene calls are TRBV19 and TRBJ2-7, with 9 bases aligning to TRBD1. Germline values: CDR1 LNHDA, CDR2 SQIVND (reference sequence). Losses at the gene ends were 3 bases for V and 4 bases for J; bases not matched to a gene: 7. The CDR3 is 15 residues long. As DNA, the CDR3 is TGTGCCAGTAGTATGACTTCAGGGACAGGGTACGAGCAGTACTTC. Amino acids: CASSMTSGTGYEQYF.

The chain is built from TRBV28 and TRBJ2-7; 7 bases fit TRBD2. The CDR3 is 14 residues long. The ends lost 2 bases at V and 6 bases at J; junction bases unmatched: 7. Looked up from germline, CDR1 is MDHEN and CDR2 is SYDVKM. CDR3 protein: CASSLEGGPAEQYF. CDR3 nucleotide sequence: TGTGCCAGCAGTTTAGAGGGAGGGCCGGCCGAGCAGTACTTC. The variable domain in full, with the rest retrieved from reference TRBV28 and TRBJ2-7, is DVKVTQSSRYLVKRTGEKVFLECVQDMDHENMFWYRQDPGLGLRLIYFSYDVKMKEKGDIPEGYSVSREKKERFSLILESASTNQTSMYLCASSLEGGPAEQYFGPGTRLTVT.

This clone was seen a few times. The chain has TRBV12-5 and TRBJ2-1; maybe TRBD2 (7 bases). Germline V gives CDR1 LGHNT, CDR2 FRNRAP. The CDR3 totals 17 residues. V lost 5 bases and J 0 bases, leaving 17 bases between the germline ends. The CDR3 is CASGLWEGGNSYNEQFF. In DNA form, the CDR3 reads TGTGCTAGTGGTCTCTGGGAGGGGGGGAACTCCTACAATGAGCAGTTCTTC.

The chain has TRBV27 and TRBJ2-3; 10 bases map to TRBD1. Trimming cost V 6 bases and J 1 base; bases outside gene matches: 4. The length of the CDR3 is 15 residues. The germline V gene encodes CDR1 MNHEY and CDR2 SMNVEV (reference sequence). CDR3 in amino acids: CASRRGTGGTDTQYF. The CDR3, as DNA: TGTGCCAGCAGGCGCGGGACAGGGGGCACAGATACGCAGTATTTT.

The chain carries TRBV27 and TRBJ1-4, with D possibly being TRBD1 (5 bases). CDR3 length equals 13 residues. CDR1 MNHEY and CDR2 SMNVEV come from the germline V gene (reference sequence). Trimming left V 6 bases short and J 8 bases short, with 13 bases between. The CDR3 sequence: CASRRGFGEKLFF. The CDR3 nucleotides read TGTGCCAGCAGAAGGGGATTTGGAGAAAAACTGTTTTTT.

This clone was seen a handful of times. The chain carries TRBV5-1 and TRBJ2-7; the match to TRBD2 covers 11 bases. V shed 4 bases and J 2 bases; nucleotides not matched to a gene: 11. Germline CDR1 is SGHRS and CDR2 is YFSETQ. This CDR3 has 17 amino acids. Here the CDR3 DNA reads TGCGCCAGCAGCCCGGGACTAGCGGTACTAATTGCCTACGAGCAGTACTTC. Amino acid sequence: CASSPGLAVLIAYEQYF.

For this clone: A junction end diverges from the germline sequence, so it may reflect a read error. V is TRBV29-1 and J is TRBJ2-1; TRBD1 agrees at 9 bases. The CDR3 consists of 16 residues. The germline V gene encodes CDR1 SQVTM and CDR2 ANQGSEA. The CDR3 loop reads CSLEGPGTGSANEQFF. DNA for the CDR3: TGCAGCCTTGAAGGTCCCGGGACAGGGTCCGCGAATGAGCAGTTCTTC.

CDR3: CASTIGGNSYNEQFF. For the CDR3, the DNA is TGTGCCAGCACCATCGGGGGGAACTCCTACAATGAGCAGTTCTTC. The chain links TRBV7-2 to TRBJ2-1, with 7 bases matching TRBD2. Germline values: CDR1 SGHTA, CDR2 FQGNSA. The V segment lost 7 bases and the J segment 0 bases; nucleotides outside the gene matches: 6. The CDR3 sequence is 15 residues long.